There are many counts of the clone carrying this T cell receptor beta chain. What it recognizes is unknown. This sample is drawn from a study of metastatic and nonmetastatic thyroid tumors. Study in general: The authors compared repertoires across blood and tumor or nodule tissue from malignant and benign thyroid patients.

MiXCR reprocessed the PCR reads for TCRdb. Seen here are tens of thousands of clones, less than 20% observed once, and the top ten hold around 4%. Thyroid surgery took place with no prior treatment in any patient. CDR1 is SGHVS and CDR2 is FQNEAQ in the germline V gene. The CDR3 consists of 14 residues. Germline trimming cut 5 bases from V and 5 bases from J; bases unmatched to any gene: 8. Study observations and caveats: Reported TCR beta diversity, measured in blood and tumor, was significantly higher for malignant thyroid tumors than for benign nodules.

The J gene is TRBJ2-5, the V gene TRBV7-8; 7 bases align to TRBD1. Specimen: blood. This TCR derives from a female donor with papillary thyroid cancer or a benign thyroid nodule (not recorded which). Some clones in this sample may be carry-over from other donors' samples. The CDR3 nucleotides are TGTGCCAGCAGCCGCCGGGACAGTCGGGAGACCCAGTACTTC. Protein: CASSRRDSRETQYF.